The 7 T cell receptor beta chains in this list originate from one sample, sequenced in a study of blood T cell repertoires in COVID-19. Sequencing used immunoSEQ multiplex PCR; TCRdb keeps in-frame clones, though not all of them. The sample has approximately 110,000 clones; approximately 85% are singletons. Source material: peripheral blood. The receptor set was obtained from an elderly woman with COVID-19, enrolled during active disease.

The V gene is TRBV19, the J gene TRBJ2-3; TRBD2 is a possible D gene (6 bases). The germline gives CDR1 LNHDA, CDR2 SQIVND (reference sequence). V was pared by 5 bases and J by 4 bases, with 13 bases between. The CDR3 sequence is 14 residues long. CDR3 bases: TGTGCCAGTAGTTTCCTGACGGGAGCAGATACGCAGTATTTT. Its protein product is CASSFLTGADTQYF. Together with reference TRBV19 and TRBJ2-3, the CDR3 gives the full variable domain: DGGITQSPKYLFRKEGQNVTLSCEQNLNHDAMYWYRQDPGQGLRLIYYSQIVNDFQKGDIAEGYSVSREKKESFPLTVTSAQKNPTAFYLCASSFLTGADTQYFGPGTRLTVL.

This chain joins TRBV28 and TRBJ2-2, with D perhaps matching TRBD1 (5 bases). Germline CDR1 and CDR2: MDHEN and SYDVKM. The CDR3 extends over 19 amino acids. V was cut by 3 bases and J by 6 bases, with 26 bases left in between. CDR3 bases: TGTGCCAGCAGTTTTAGTGGCGCCAGGGCGTTGTTAAAATCCGGGGAGCTGTTTTTT. It codes for CASSFSGARALLKSGELFF.

This chain uses TRBV5-5 with TRBJ2-2; 9 positions match TRBD2. The CDR3 contains 14 residues. Trimming removed 4 bases from V and 5 bases from J; junction bases left unmatched: 3. CDR1 is SGHKS, CDR2 YYEKEE, per germline (reference sequence). This CDR3 reads CASSGSGGTGELFF. The CDR3 DNA follows: TGTGCCAGCAGCGGAAGCGGGGGGACCGGGGAGCTGTTTTTT.

The chain uses TRBV5-1 and TRBJ2-1; 11 nucleotides align to TRBD2. Germline V gene data show CDR1 as SGHRS and CDR2 as YFSETQ. The CDR3 extends over 15 amino acids. The junction had 8 bases not matched to a gene; V was cut back by 5 bases and J by 7 bases. CDR3 in amino acids: CASRLLAGEMNEQFF. In DNA form, the CDR3 reads TGCGCCAGCAGACTACTAGCGGGAGAAATGAATGAGCAGTTCTTC.

V usage is TRBV3-1 (or the pseudogene TRBV3-2) and J usage is TRBJ2-2, with D possibly matching TRBD2 (7 bases). The CDR3 is 17 amino acids. Germline V gene sequence: CDR1 LGHDT, CDR2 YNNKEL (reference sequence). Trimming removed 6 bases at V and 2 bases at J, with 19 bases between. The CDR3 nucleotides read TGTGCCAGCAGAACAAGAGGGGGGGCTGGAAACACCGGGGAGCTGTTTTTT. Amino acid sequence: CASRTRGGAGNTGELFF.

The chain is built from TRBV10-2 and TRBJ2-7; D might be TRBD1 (6 bases). CDR1 is WSHSY and CDR2 is SAAADI in the germline V gene. V was cut by 6 bases and J by 3 bases, with 6 bases left in between. This CDR3 is 11 amino acids long. This chain's CDR3 is CASRQGYEQYF. CDR3 nucleotides: TGCGCCAGCAGACAGGGCTACGAGCAGTACTTC.

The chain carries TRBV6-2 or TRBV6-3 and TRBJ1-5; perhaps TRBD1 as D (6 bases). This CDR3 spans 13 amino acids. Trimming took off 2 bases at V and 14 bases at J, with 16 bases between the two ends. Germline V gives CDR1 MNHEY, CDR2 SVGEGT. The CDR3 spells CASSYDRGGREHF. CDR3 bases: TGTGCCAGCAGTTACGACCGTGGGGGCCGCGAGCATTTT.